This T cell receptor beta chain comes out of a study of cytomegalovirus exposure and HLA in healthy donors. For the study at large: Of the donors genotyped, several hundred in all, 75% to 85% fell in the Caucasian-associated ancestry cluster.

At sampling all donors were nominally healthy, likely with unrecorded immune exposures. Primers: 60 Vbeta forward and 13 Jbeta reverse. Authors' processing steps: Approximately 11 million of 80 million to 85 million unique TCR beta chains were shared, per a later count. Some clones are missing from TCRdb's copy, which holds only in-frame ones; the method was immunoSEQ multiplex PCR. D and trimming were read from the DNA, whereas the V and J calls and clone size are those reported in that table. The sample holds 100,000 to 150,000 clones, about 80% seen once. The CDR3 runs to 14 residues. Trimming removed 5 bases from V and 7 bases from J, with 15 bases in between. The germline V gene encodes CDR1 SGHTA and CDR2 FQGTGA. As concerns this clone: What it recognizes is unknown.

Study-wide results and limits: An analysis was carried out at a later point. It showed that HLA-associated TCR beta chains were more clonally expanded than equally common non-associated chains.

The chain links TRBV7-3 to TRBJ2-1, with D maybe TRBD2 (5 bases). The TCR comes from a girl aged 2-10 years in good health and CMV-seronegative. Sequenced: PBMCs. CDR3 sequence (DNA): TGTGCCAGCAGCAACAAGCGGAGTGGGAATGAGCAGTTCTTC. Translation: CASSNKRSGNEQFF.